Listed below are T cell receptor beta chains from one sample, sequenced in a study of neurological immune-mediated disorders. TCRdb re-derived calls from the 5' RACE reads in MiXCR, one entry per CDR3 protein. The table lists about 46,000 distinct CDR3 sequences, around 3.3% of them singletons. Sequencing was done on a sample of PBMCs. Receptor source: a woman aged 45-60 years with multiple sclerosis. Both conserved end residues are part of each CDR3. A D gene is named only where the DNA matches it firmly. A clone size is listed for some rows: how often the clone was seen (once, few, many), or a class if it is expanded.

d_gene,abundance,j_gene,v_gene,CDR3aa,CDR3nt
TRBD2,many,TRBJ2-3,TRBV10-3,CAISGSGTRDTQYF,TGTGCCATCAGTGGTAGCGGGACTAGAGATACGCAGTATTTT
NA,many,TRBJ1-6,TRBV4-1,CDSSKDSSPLHF,TGCGACAGCAGCAAAGACAGCTCTCCCCTCCACTTT
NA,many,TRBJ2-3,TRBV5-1,CASSLGGSGLYGITDTQYF,TGCGCCAGCAGCTTGGGTGGTAGCGGCCTCTATGGAATAACAGATACGCAGTATTTT
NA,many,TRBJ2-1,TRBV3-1,CASSYLPLSSYNEQFF,TGTGCCAGCAGCTACCTTCCGCTAAGCTCCTACAATGAGCAGTTCTTC
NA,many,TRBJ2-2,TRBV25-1,CASSARETANTGELFF,TGTGCCAGCAGTGCGAGGGAGACAGCGAACACCGGGGAGCTGTTTTTT
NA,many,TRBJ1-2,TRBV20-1,CSAREARGGGYTF,TGCAGTGCTAGAGAGGCCCGTGGCGGAGGCTACACCTTC
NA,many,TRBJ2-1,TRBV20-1,CSARVTSNEQFF,TGCAGTGCTAGAGTCACTAGCAATGAGCAGTTCTTC
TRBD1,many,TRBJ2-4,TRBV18,CASSPPGQIKNIQYF,TGTGCCAGCTCACCACCGGGACAGATCAAAAACATTCAGTACTTC
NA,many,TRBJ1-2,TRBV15,CATSRGGDYGYTF,TGTGCCACCAGCAGAGGGGGAGACTATGGCTACACCTTC
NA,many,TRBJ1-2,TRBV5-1,CASSLAREVGYTF,TGCGCCAGCAGCTTGGCCCGGGAGGTGGGCTACACCTTC
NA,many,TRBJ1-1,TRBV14,CASSQRAQINTEAFF,TGTGCCAGCAGCCAACGGGCTCAGATAAACACTGAAGCTTTCTTT
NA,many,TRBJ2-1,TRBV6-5,CASSSATLRSYNEQFF,TGTGCCAGCAGCTCTGCAACGCTACGCTCCTACAATGAGCAGTTCTTC
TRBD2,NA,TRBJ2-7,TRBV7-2,CASSLNKLAGVDYEQYF,TGTGCCAGCAGCTTGAACAAACTAGCGGGAGTAGACTACGAGCAGTACTTC
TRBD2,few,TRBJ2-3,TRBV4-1,CASSTRGGAVTDTQYF,TGCGCCAGCAGCACGCGCGGGGGGGCTGTCACAGATACGCAGTATTTT
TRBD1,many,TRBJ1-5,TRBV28,CASSLDRGPQPQHF,TGTGCCAGCAGTTTAGACAGGGGGCCTCAGCCCCAGCATTTT
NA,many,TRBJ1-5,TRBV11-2,CASSLSWGNQPQHF,TGTGCCAGCAGCTTATCCTGGGGCAATCAGCCCCAGCATTTT
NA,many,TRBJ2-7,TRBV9,CASSVAGSTPYEQYF,TGTGCCAGCAGCGTAGCAGGTTCGACCCCCTACGAGCAGTACTTC
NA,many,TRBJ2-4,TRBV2,CASYRETKNIQYF,TGTGCCAGCTACAGGGAGACCAAAAACATTCAGTACTTC
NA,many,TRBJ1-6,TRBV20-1,CSARVGSYNSPLHF,TGCAGTGCTAGGGTCGGGTCCTACAATTCACCCCTCCACTTT
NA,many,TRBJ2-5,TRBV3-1,CASSQDIGGHLKKTQYF,TGTGCCAGCAGCCAAGATATCGGGGGACATTTAAAGAAGACCCAGTACTTC
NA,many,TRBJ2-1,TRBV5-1,CASSLGAYEQFF,TGCGCCAGCAGCTTGGGGGCTTATGAGCAGTTCTTC
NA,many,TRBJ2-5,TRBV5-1,CASSLQGGPSPTQYF,TGCGCCAGCAGCTTGCAGGGTGGGCCTTCCCCCACCCAGTACTTC
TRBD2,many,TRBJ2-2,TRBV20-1,CSARRLAGVQTGELFF,TGCAGTGCTAGAAGACTAGCGGGAGTACAAACCGGGGAGCTGTTTTTT
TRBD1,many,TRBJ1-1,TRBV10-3,CAISGTGANALNTEAFF,TGTGCCATCAGTGGAACAGGGGCTAATGCCTTGAACACTGAAGCTTTCTTT
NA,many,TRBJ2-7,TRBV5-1,CASSFYGTSSYEQYF,TGCGCCAGCAGCTTTTACGGGACGTCGTCCTACGAGCAGTACTTC
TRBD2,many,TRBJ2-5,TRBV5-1,CASSLDLAGGKETQYF,TGCGCCAGCAGCTTGGATCTAGCGGGGGGGAAAGAGACCCAGTACTTC
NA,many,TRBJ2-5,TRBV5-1,CASSRNRDKETQYF,TGCGCCAGCAGCCGCAACAGGGACAAAGAGACCCAGTACTTC
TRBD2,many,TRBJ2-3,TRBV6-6,CASSYLGSGKRTDTQYF,TGTGCCAGCAGTTACTTAGGTAGCGGGAAGCGCACAGATACGCAGTATTTT
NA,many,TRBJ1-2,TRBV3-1,CASSQPGQSYYGYTF,TGTGCCAGCAGCCAACCTGGACAGTCCTACTATGGCTACACCTTC
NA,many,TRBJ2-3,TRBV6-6,CASSYEAKFTDTQYF,TGTGCCAGCAGTTACGAGGCCAAATTCACAGATACGCAGTATTTT
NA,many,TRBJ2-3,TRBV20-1,CSAGGPSTDTQYF,TGCAGTGCTGGGGGGCCCTCCACAGATACGCAGTATTTT
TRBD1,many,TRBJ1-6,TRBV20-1,CSAIRQGGNSPLHF,TGCAGTGCCATCCGACAGGGTGGCAATTCACCCCTCCACTTT
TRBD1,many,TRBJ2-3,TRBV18,CASSPSDRGTDTQYF,TGTGCCAGCTCACCAAGCGACAGGGGGACAGATACGCAGTATTTT
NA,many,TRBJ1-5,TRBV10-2,CASSEGVGNQPQHF,TGCGCCAGCAGTGAAGGGGTAGGCAATCAGCCCCAGCATTTT
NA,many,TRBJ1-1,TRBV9,CASSPGASNTEAFF,TGTGCCAGCAGCCCCGGGGCTTCGAACACTGAAGCTTTCTTT
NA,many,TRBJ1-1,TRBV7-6,CASSSPPSGDTEAFF,TGTGCCAGCAGCTCCCCCCCTTCAGGGGACACTGAAGCTTTCTTT
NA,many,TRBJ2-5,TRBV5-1,CASSSPGETQYF,TGCGCCAGCAGCTCGCCTGGGGAGACCCAGTACTTC
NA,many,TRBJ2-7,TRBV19,CATGTYEQYF,TGTGCCACCGGTACCTACGAGCAGTACTTC
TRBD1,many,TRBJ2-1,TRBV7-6,CASSQDRGNEQFF,TGTGCCAGCAGCCAGGACAGGGGCAATGAGCAGTTCTTC
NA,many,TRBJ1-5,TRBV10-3,CAISAGGNNQPQHF,TGTGCCATCAGTGCGGGGGGGAACAATCAGCCCCAGCATTTT
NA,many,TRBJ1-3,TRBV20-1,CSARSPGTGNTIYF,TGCAGTGCTAGATCCCCAGGAACTGGAAACACCATATATTTT
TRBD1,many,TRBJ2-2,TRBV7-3,CASSSRGHGTGELFF,TGTGCCAGCAGCTCCAGGGGGCATGGCACCGGGGAGCTGTTTTTT
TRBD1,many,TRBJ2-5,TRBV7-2,CASSLTLNRDRGQGETQYF,TGTGCCAGCAGCCTAACCTTAAACCGGGACAGGGGGCAAGGGGAGACCCAGTACTTC
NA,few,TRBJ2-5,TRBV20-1,CSALYQETQYF,TGCAGTGCTTTATACCAAGAGACCCAGTACTTC
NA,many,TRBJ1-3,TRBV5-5,CASSTLTRRSGNTIYF,TGTGCCAGCAGCACATTGACTCGAAGAAGTGGAAACACCATATATTTT
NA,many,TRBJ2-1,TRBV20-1,CSARASTSSYNEQFF,TGCAGTGCTAGGGCCTCCACAAGCTCCTACAATGAGCAGTTCTTC
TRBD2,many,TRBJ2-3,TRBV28,CASQRSAGGTDTQYF,TGTGCCAGCCAACGATCGGCGGGAGGCACAGATACGCAGTATTTT
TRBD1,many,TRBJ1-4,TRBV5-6,CASSFRGTNEKLFF,TGTGCCAGCAGCTTCAGGGGGACTAATGAAAAACTGTTTTTT
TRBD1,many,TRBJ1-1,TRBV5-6,CASSRRLTGGNTEAFF,TGTGCCAGCAGCCGCCGATTGACAGGGGGGAACACTGAAGCTTTCTTT
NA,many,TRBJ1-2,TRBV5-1,CASSLVAAGYGYTF,TGCGCCAGCAGCTTGGTGGCAGCTGGCTATGGCTACACCTTC
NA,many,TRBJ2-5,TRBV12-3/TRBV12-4,CASSFRAGAYQETQYF,TGTGCCAGCAGTTTCCGGGCGGGGGCGTACCAAGAGACCCAGTACTTC
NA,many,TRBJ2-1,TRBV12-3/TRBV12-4,CASSFHEQFF,TGTGCCAGCAGTTTCCATGAGCAGTTCTTC
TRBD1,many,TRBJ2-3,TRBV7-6,CASSLGPRGSLDTQYF,TGTGCCAGCAGCCTAGGGCCCAGGGGGTCCCTTGATACGCAGTATTTT